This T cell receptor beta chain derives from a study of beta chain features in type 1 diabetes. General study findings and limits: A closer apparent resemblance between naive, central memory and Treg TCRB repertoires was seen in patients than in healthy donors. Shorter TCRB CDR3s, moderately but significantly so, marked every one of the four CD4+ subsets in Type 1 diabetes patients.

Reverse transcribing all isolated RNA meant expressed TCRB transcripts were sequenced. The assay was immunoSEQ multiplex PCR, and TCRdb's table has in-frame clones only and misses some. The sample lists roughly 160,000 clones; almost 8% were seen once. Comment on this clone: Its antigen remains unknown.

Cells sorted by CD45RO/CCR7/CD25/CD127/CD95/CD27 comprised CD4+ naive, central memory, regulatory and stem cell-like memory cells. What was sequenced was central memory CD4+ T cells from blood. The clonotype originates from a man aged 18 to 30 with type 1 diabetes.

The CDR3, as DNA: TGCGCCAGCAGACCGGGACAGGGTTGGACCGGGGAGCTGTTTTTT. Its protein product is CASRPGQGWTGELFF. The rearrangement joins TRBV5-1 to TRBJ2-2; 9 nucleotides align to TRBD1. The CDR3 is 15 residues long. With V trimmed by 5 bases and J by 5 bases, 7 bases remained unmatched. Germline V CDR1 and CDR2: SGHRS, YFSETQ.